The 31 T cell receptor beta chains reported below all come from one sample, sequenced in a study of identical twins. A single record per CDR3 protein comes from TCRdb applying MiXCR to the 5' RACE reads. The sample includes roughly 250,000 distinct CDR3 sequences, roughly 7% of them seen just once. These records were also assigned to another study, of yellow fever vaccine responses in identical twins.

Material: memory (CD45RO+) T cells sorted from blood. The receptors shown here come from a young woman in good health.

The DNA for the CDR3 is TGTGCCAGCAGTTTATCGGGACAGGCGCCATGGGGCTACACCTTC. It yields the protein CASSLSGQAPWGYTF. The rearrangement joins TRBV27 to TRBJ1-2; 8 nucleotides line up with TRBD1. Germline V gene lookup returns CDR1 MNHEY and CDR2 SMNVEV (reference sequence). This CDR3 spans 15 amino acids. J gave up 8 bases and V 0 bases, and 8 bases lay outside the gene matches.

This CDR3 reads CASSLMITGDTQYF. Here the CDR3 DNA reads TGTGCCAGCAGCTTAATGATTACTGGAGATACGCAGTATTTT. The genes are TRBV7-6 and TRBJ2-3, with D unclear. Germline CDR1 reads SGHVS; CDR2 reads FNYEAQ. The CDR3 extends over 14 amino acids. V was trimmed by 2 bases and J by 5 bases, leaving 11 bases between them.

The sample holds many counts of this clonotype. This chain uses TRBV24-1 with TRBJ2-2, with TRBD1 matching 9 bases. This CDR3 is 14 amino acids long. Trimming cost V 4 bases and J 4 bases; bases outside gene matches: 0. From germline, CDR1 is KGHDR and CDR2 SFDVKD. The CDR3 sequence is CATSEQGATGELFF. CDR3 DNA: TGTGCCACCAGTGAACAGGGGGCCACCGGGGAGCTGTTTTTT.

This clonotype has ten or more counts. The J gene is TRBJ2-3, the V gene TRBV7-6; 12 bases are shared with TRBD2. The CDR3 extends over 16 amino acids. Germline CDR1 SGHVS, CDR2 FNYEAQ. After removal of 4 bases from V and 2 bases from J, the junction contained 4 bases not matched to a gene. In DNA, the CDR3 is TGTGCCAGCAGCTCAGGACTAGCGGGACCCACAGATACGCAGTATTTT. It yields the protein CASSSGLAGPTDTQYF.

CDR3 DNA: TGCGCCAGCAGCGTTGATGCGGGGGACCGAACAGATACGCAGTATTTT. This translates into CASSVDAGDRTDTQYF. This rearrangement joins TRBV5-1 to TRBJ2-3; 7 nucleotides align to TRBD2. This CDR3 has 16 residues. Germline trimming cut 4 bases from V and 3 bases from J; bases unmatched to any gene: 11. Germline CDR1 and CDR2: SGHRS and YFSETQ.

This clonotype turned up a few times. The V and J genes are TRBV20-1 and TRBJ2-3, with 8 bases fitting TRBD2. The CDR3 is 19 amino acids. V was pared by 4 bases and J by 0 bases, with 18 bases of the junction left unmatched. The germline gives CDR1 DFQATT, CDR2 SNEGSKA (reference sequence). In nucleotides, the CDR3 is TGCAGTGCTAAGCCGGCAGTTGCCGGGAGGGGGAGAAGCACAGATACGCAGTATTTT. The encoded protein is CSAKPAVAGRGRSTDTQYF.

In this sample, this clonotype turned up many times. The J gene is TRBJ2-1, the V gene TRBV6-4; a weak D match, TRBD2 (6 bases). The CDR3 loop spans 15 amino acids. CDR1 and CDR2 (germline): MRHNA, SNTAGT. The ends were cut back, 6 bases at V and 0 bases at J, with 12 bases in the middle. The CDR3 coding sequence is TGTGCCAGCAGCCGAGCGGGTAACTCCTACAATGAGCAGTTCTTC. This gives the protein CASSRAGNSYNEQFF.

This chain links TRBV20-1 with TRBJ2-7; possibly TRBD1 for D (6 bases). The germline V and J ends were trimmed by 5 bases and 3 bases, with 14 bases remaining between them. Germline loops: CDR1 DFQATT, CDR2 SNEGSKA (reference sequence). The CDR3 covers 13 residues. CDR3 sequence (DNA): TGCAGTGCTCCCGCTACAGGGAGCTACGAGCAGTACGTC. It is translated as CSAPATGSYEQYV.

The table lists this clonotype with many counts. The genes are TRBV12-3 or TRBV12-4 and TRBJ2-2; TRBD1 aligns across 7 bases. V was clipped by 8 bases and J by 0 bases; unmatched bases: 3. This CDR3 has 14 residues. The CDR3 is CASLGTANTGELFF. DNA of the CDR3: TGTGCCAGCCTCGGGACAGCGAACACCGGGGAGCTGTTTTTT.

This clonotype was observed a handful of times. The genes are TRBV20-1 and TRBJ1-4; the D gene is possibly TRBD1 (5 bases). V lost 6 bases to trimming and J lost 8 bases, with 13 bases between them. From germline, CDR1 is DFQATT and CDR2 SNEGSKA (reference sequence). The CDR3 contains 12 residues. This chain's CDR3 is CSAQGLGEKLFF. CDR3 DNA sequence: TGCAGTGCCCAGGGCTTAGGAGAAAAACTGTTTTTT.

The CDR3 loop reads CASSRTGLIMNTEAFF. For the CDR3, the DNA is TGTGCCAGCTCGAGGACAGGGCTAATTATGAACACTGAAGCTTTCTTT. The V and J genes are TRBV18 and TRBJ1-1, with TRBD1 matching 8 bases. The V and J ends lost 6 bases and 0 bases, in that order; junction bases with no gene match: 9. The CDR3 covers 16 residues. Germline V gives CDR1 KGHSH, CDR2 LQKENI.

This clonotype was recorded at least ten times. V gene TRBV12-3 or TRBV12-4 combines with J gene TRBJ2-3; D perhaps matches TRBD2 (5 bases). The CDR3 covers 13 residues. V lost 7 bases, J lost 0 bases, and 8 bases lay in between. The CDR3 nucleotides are TGTGCCAGCAAAGGACTTAGCACAGATACGCAGTATTTT. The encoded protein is CASKGLSTDTQYF.

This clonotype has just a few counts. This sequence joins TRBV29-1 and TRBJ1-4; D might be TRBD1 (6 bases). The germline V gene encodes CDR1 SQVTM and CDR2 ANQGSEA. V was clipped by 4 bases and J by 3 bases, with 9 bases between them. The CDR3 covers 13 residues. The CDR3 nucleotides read TGCAGCGTTGGAGGGACACCTAATGAAAAACTGTTTTTT. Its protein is CSVGGTPNEKLFF.

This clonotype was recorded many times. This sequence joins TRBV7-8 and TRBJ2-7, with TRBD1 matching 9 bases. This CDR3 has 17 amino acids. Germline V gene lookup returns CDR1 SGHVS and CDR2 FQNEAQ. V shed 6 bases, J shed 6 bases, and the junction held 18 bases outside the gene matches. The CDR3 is CASSGGFRDRVSGEQYF. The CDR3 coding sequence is TGTGCCAGCAGTGGGGGATTCCGGGACAGGGTGTCCGGCGAGCAGTACTTC.

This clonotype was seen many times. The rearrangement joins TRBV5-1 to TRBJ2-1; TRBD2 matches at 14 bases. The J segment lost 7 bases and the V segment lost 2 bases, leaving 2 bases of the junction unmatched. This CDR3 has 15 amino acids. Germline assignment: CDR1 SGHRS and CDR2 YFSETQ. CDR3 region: CASSFGTSGRNEQFF. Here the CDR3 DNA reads TGCGCCAGCAGCTTTGGGACTAGCGGGAGAAATGAGCAGTTCTTC.

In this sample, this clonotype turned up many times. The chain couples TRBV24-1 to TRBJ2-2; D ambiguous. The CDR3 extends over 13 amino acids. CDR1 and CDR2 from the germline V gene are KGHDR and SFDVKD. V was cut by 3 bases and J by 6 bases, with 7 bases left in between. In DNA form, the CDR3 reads TGTGCCACCAGTGATCGTCCCTCCGGGGAGCTGTTTTTT. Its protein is CATSDRPSGELFF.

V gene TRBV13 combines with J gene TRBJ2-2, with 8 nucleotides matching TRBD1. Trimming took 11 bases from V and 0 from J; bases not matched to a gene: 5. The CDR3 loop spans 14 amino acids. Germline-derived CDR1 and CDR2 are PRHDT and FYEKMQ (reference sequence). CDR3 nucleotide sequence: TGTGCCGGAAAACAGGGGGCGAACACCGGGGAGCTGTTTTTT. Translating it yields CAGKQGANTGELFF.

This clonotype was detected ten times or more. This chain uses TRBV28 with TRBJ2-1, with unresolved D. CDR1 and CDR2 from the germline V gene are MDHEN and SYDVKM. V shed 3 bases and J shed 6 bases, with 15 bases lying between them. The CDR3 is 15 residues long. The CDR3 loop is CASSLPQFDPNEQFF. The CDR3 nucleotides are TGTGCCAGCAGTTTGCCCCAGTTTGACCCCAATGAGCAGTTCTTC.

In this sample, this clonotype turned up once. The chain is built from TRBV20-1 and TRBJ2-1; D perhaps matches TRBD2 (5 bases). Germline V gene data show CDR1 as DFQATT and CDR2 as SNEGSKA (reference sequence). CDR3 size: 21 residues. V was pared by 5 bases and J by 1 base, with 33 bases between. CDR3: CSAWGSGNTRRTTLSYNEQFF. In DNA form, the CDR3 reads TGCAGTGCTTGGGGATCCGGGAATACTAGAAGAACAACCCTATCCTACAATGAGCAGTTCTTC.

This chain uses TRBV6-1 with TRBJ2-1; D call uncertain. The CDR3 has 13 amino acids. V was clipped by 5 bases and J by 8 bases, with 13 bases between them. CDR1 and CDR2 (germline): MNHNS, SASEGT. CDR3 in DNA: TGTGCCAGCAGTAGGAAGGAGACTGATGAGCAGTTCTTC. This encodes CASSRKETDEQFF.

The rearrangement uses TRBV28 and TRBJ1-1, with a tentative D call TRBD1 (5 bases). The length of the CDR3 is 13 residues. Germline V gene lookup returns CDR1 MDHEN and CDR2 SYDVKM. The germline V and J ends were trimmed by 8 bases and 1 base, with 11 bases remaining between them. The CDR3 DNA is TGTGCCAGCGACAGTCCAAAGAACACTGAAGCTTTCTTT. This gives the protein CASDSPKNTEAFF.

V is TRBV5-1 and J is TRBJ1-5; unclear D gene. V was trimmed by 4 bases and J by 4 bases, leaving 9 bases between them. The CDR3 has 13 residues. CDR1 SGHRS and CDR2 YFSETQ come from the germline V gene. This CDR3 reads CASSVDGNQPQHF. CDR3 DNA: TGCGCCAGCAGCGTAGACGGGAATCAGCCCCAGCATTTT.

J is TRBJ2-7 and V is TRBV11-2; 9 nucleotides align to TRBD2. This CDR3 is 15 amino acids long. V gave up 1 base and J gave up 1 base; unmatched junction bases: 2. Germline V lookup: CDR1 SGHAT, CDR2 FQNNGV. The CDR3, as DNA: TGTGCCAGCAGCTTAGTGCTAGCGGGATCCTACGAGCAGTACGTC. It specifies CASSLVLAGSYEQYV.

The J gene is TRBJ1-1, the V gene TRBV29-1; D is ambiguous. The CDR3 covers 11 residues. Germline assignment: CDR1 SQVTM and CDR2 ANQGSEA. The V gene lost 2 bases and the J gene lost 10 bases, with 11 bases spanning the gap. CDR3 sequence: CSVESVAGAFF. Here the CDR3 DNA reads TGCAGCGTTGAATCTGTCGCGGGAGCTTTCTTT. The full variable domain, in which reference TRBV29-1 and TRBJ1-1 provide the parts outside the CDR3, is SAVISQKPSRDICQRGTSLTIQCQVDSQVTMMFWYRQQPGQSLTLIATANQGSEATYESGFVIDKFPISRPNLTFSTLTVSNMSPEDSSIYLCSVESVAGAFFGQGTRLTVV.

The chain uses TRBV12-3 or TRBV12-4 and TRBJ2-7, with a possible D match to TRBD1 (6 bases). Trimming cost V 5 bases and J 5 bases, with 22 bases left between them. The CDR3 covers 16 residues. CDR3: CASSPPRWQGKHEQYF. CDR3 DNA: TGTGCCAGCAGTCCGCCCCGATGGCAGGGGAAACACGAGCAGTACTTC.

The CDR3 nucleotides read TGTGCCATCAGTGAGTCCCAGGTTTCTTCCTACGAGCAGTACTTC. Encoded protein: CAISESQVSSYEQYF. The gene calls are TRBV10-3 and TRBJ2-7; D gene uncertain. Germline V gene data show CDR1 as ENHRY and CDR2 as SYGVKD. V lost 0 bases, J lost 1 base, and 10 bases lay in between. The CDR3 runs to 15 residues.

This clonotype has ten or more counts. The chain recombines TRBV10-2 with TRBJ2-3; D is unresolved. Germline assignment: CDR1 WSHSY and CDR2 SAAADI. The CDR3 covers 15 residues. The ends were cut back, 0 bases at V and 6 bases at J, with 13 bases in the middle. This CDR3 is CASSESGILSDTQYF. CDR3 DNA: TGCGCCAGCAGTGAGTCGGGAATCCTTTCGGATACGCAGTATTTT.

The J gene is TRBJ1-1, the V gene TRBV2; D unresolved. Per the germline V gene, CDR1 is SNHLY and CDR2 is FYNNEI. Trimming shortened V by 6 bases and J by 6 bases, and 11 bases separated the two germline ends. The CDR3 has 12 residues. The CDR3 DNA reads TGTGCCAGCAGCTGGCAAGGGTCTGAAGCTTTCTTT. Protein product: CASSWQGSEAFF.

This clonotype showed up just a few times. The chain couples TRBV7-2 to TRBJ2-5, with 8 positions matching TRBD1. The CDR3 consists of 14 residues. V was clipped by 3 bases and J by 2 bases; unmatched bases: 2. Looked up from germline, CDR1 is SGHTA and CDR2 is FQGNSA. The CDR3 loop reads CASSFNRGQETQYF. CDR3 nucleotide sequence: TGTGCCAGCAGCTTTAACAGGGGGCAAGAGACCCAGTACTTC.

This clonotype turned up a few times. CDR3 sequence (DNA): TGTGCCAGCAGCCAACGGGGGGAGGCCGGGGAGCTGTTTTTT. It encodes CASSQRGEAGELFF. This sequence joins TRBV3-1 and TRBJ2-2, with 7 bases matching TRBD2. The CDR3 contains 14 residues. Germline V gives CDR1 LGHDT, CDR2 YNNKEL (reference sequence). The ends lost 2 bases at V and 6 bases at J; junction bases unmatched: 3. Supplemented by reference TRBV3-1 and TRBJ2-2, the full variable domain reads DTAVSQTPKYLVTQMGNDKSIKCEQNLGHDTMYWYKQDSKKFLKIMFSYNNKELIINETVPNRFSPKSPDKAHLNLHINSLELGDSAVYFCASSQRGEAGELFFGEGSRLTVL.

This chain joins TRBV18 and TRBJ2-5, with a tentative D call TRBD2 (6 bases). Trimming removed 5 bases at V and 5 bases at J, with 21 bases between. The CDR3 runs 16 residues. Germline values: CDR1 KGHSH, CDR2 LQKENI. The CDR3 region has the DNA TGTGCCAGCTCAGGGGGATCGACTAGGACCATGGAGACCCAGTACTTC. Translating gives CASSGGSTRTMETQYF. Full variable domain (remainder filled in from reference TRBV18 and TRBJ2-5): NAGVMQNPRHLVRRRGQEARLRCSPMKGHSHVYWYRQLPEEGLKFMVYLQKENIIDESGMPKERFSAEFPKEGPSILRIQQVVRGDSAAYFCASSGGSTRTMETQYFGPGTRLLVL.